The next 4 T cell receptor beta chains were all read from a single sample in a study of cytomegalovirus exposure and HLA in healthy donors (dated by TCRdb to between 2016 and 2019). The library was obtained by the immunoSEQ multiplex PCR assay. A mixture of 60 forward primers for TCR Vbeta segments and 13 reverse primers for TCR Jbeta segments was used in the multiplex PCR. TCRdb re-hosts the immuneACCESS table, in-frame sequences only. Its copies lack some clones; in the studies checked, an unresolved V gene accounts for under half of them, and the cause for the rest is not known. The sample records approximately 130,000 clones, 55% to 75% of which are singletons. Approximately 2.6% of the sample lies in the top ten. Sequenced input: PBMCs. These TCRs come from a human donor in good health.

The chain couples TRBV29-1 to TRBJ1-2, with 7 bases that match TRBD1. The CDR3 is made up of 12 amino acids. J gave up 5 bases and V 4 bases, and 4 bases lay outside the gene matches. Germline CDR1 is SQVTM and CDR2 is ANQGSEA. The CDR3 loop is CSVGGQTYGYTF. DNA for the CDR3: TGCAGCGTTGGGGGACAGACGTATGGCTACACCTTC.

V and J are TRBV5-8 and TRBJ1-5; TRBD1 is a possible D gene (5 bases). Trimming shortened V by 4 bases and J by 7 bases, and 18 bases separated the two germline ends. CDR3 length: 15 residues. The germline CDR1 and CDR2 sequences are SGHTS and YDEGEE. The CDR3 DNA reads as TGTGCCAGCAGCGGTAATCGGGGGTTTGCCCAGCCCCAGCATTTT. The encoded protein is CASSGNRGFAQPQHF.

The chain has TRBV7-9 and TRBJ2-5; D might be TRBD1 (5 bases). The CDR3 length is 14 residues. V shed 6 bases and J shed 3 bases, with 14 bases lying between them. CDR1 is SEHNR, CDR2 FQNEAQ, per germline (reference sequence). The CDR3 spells CASRESWGKETQYF. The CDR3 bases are TGTGCCAGCAGGGAGAGTTGGGGCAAAGAGACCCAGTACTTC.

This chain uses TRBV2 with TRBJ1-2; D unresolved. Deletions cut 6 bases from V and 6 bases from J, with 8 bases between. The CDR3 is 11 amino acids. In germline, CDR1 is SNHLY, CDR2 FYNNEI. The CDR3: CASSNIDGYTF. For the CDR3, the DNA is TGTGCCAGCAGCAACATCGATGGCTACACCTTC.